This entry lists 6 T cell receptor beta chains sequenced from one sample in a study of regulatory T cells in long-lasting Graves disease. The time point here: newly diagnosed GD, antithyroid drugs for less than 3 months. From RNA extracted from PBMCs, the TCR library was made. Building the TCR beta libraries relied on iRepertoire HTBI primers, and CDR3 regions underwent Arm-PCR. MiXCR, applied by TCRdb to the multiplex PCR reads, yields one record per CDR3 protein. This table holds 350,000 to 450,000 distinct CDR3 sequences, approximately 15% found once. These same records also appear under a second study, on T cells in Graves' hyperthyroidism and ophthalmopathy.

This specimen consisted of peripheral blood mononuclear cells (PBMCs), obtained at new diagnosis, from a patient treated with antithyroid drugs. The receptors derive from a middle-aged woman with Graves disease.

This clonotype appeared many times. V usage is TRBV18 and J usage is TRBJ2-3, with TRBD2 matching over 11 bases. V lost 6 bases to trimming and J lost 5 bases; unmatched junction nucleotides: 7. CDR3 length: 15 residues. Germline CDR1 and CDR2: KGHSH and LQKENI. The CDR3 region is CASSLTSGKGDTQYF. The CDR3 bases are TGTGCCAGCTCCCTGACTAGCGGGAAAGGAGATACGCAGTATTTT. The full variable domain, with the rest looked up from reference TRBV18 and TRBJ2-3, is NAGVMQNPRHLVRRRGQEARLRCSPMKGHSHVYWYRQLPEEGLKFMVYLQKENIIDESGMPKERFSAEFPKEGPSILRIQQVVRGDSAAYFCASSLTSGKGDTQYFGPGTRLTVL.

This clonotype turned up a few times. This chain joins TRBV11-2 and TRBJ2-3, with D unresolved. Between the trimmed V and J ends, which lost 4 bases and 0 bases, there was a span of 8 bases. The CDR3 has 14 amino acids. Germline V gene lookup returns CDR1 SGHAT and CDR2 FQNNGV. The CDR3 nucleotides read TGTGCCAGCAGCTCTAAAACTAGCACAGATACGCAGTATTTT. Protein: CASSSKTSTDTQYF. The full variable domain, with the rest looked up from reference TRBV11-2 and TRBJ2-3, is EAGVAQSPRYKIIEKRQSVAFWCNPISGHATLYWYQQILGQGPKLLIQFQNNGVVDDSQLPKDRFSAERLKGVDSTLKIQPAKLEDSAVYLCASSSKTSTDTQYFGPGTRLTVL.

The V gene is TRBV20-1, the J gene TRBJ2-7, with D uncertain. The CDR3 is 14 amino acids. Germline V gene lookup returns CDR1 DFQATT and CDR2 SNEGSKA (reference sequence). The germline V and J ends were trimmed by 0 bases and 1 base, with 10 bases remaining between them. The CDR3 DNA reads as TGCAGTGCTAGAGAGAAATGGCGTTCCTACGAGCAGTACTTC. Its protein is CSAREKWRSYEQYF.

The chain employs TRBV5-1 and TRBJ2-5; D unresolved. CDR1 and CDR2 (germline): SGHRS, YFSETQ. The CDR3 loop spans 16 amino acids. Trimming stripped 0 bases from V and 7 bases from J, with 19 bases between. The CDR3 DNA is TGCGCCAGCAGCTTGGTTTCGGGTCTAGACTCCGGGACCCAGTACTTC. It is translated as CASSLVSGLDSGTQYF.

A word on this clonotype: The likely explanation is a read error, given a far larger clone one base away. This CDR3 is missing its conserved last phenylalanine or tryptophan, likely due to a read error. The limits of the CDR3 on the DNA are not certain, so only TCRdb's listed CDR3 is given. J is TRBJ2-3 and V is TRBV11-2; the table assigns TRBD1, which was not confirmed against the DNA. The CDR3 numbers 15 amino acids, ends counted. Germline assignment: CDR1 SGHAT and CDR2 FQNNGV. The CDR3 spells CASSLGQVKVYEQYS.

This clonotype was counted at least ten times. The chain employs TRBV20-1 and TRBJ2-1, with 8 bases aligning to TRBD2. The CDR3 extends over 14 amino acids. V trimming: 3 bases; J trimming: 5 bases; junction bases outside the gene matches: 6. From germline, CDR1 is DFQATT and CDR2 SNEGSKA (reference sequence). CDR3 DNA sequence: TGCAGTGCTAGGGAGCGGGAGCTTAACAATGAGCAGTTCTTC. Translating gives CSARERELNNEQFF.